This TCR beta chain comes out of a study of T cell responses to AZD1222 COVID-19 vaccine. Findings and caveats of the study: In a largely white British group with more females than males, clonal diversity was possibly underestimated. In the spike-specific TCR repertoire, nearly half reportedly target unmutated variant regions.

Sequencing was performed with immunoSEQ multiplex PCR; in TCRdb, only in-frame clones are kept and a portion is missing. The sample has 95,000 to 100,000 clones; roughly nine tenths are singletons. Comments on this clone: Its antigen is unknown.

Second doses were pooled across both intervals (about 4 or about 12 weeks). The CDR3 sequence is 16 residues long. V lost 0 bases to trimming and J lost 5 bases; unmatched junction nucleotides: 6. Germline CDR1 and CDR2: SGHTA and FQGNSA. The receptor comes from an adult who received the AZD1222 COVID-19 vaccine. The chain employs TRBV7-2 and TRBJ2-2; 7 positions agree with TRBD1. Material: peripheral blood, obtained 28 days after the second AZD1222 dose. CDR3 in amino acids: CASSLARQGLTGELFF. The CDR3 region has the DNA TGTGCCAGCAGCTTAGCGCGACAGGGATTGACCGGGGAGCTGTTTTTT.